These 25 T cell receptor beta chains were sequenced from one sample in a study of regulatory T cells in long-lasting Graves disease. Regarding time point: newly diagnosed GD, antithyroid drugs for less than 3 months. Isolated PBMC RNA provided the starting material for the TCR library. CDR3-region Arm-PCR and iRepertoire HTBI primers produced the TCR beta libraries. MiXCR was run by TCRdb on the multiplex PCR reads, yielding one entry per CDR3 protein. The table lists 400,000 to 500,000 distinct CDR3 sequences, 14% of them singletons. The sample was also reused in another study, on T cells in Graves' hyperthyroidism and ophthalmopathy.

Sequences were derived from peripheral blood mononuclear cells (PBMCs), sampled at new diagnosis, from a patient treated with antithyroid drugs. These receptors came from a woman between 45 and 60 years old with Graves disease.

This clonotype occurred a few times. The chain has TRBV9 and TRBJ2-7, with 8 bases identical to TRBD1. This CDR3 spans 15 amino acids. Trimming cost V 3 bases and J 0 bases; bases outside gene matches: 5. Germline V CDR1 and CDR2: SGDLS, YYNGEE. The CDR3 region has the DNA TGTGCCAGCAGCGGACGGGACAGGTCCTCCTACGAGCAGTACTTC. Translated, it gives CASSGRDRSSYEQYF. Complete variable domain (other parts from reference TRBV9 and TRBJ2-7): DSGVTQTPKHLITATGQRVTLRCSPRSGDLSVYWYQQSLDQGLQFLIQYYNGEERAKGNILERFSAQQFPDLHSELNLSSLELGDSALYFCASSGRDRSSYEQYFGPGTRLTVT.

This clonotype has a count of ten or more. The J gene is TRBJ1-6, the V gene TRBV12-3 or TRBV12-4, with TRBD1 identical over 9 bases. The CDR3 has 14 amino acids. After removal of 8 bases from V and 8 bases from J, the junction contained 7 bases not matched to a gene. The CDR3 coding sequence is TGTGCCAGCCAGAGAGGGACAGGGTATTCACCCCTCCACTTT. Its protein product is CASQRGTGYSPLHF.

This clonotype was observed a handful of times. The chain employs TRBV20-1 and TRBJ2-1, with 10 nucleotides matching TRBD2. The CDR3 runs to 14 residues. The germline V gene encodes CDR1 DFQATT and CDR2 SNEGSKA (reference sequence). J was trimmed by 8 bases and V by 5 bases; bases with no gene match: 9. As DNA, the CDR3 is TGCAGTGCTCTCCCTAGCGGGAGTAACGATGAGCAGTTCTTC. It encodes CSALPSGSNDEQFF.

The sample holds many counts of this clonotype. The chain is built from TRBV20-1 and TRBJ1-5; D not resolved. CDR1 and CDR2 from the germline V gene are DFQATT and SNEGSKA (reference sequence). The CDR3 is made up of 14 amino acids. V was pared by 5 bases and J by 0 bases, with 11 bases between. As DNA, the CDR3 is TGCAGTGCTCGACGCGGGCTTAGCAATCAGCCCCAGCATTTT. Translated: CSARRGLSNQPQHF.

For the CDR3, the DNA is TGTGCCAGCAGCCCGGGACTAGCGGGATCGTGGGAGCAGTTCTTC. As protein: CASSPGLAGSWEQFF. The chain has TRBV7-3 and TRBJ2-1; 13 bases agree with TRBD2. The CDR3 length is 15 residues. The V gene end was trimmed by 5 bases and the J gene end by 10 bases; junction bases not matched to a gene: 8. Germline loops: CDR1 SGHTA, CDR2 FQGTGA. Combining the CDR3 with reference TRBV7-3 and TRBJ2-1 gives the whole variable domain GAGVSQTPSNKVTEKGKYVELRCDPISGHTALYWYRQSLGQGPEFLIYFQGTGAADDSGLPNDRFFAVRPEGSVSTLKIQRTERGDSAVYLCASSPGLAGSWEQFFGPGTRLTVL.

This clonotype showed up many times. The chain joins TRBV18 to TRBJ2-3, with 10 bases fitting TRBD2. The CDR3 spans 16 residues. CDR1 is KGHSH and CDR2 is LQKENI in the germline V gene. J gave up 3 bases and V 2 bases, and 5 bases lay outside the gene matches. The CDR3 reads CASSPVASGRTDTQYF. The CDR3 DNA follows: TGTGCCAGCTCACCAGTGGCTAGCGGGAGAACAGATACGCAGTATTTT.

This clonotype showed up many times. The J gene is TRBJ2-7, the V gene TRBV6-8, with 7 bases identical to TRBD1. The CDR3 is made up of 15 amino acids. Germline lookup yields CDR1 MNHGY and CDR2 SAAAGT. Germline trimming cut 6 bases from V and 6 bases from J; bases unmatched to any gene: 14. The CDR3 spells CASRRQGELSSEQYF. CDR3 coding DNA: TGTGCCAGCAGAAGACAGGGCGAGCTGTCTAGCGAGCAGTACTTC.

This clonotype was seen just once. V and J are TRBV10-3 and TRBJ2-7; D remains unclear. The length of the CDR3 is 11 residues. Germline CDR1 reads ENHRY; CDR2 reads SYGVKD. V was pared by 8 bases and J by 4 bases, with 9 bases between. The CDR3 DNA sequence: TGTGCCATCCCGCGTTGTTACGAGCAGTACTTC. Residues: CAIPRCYEQYF.

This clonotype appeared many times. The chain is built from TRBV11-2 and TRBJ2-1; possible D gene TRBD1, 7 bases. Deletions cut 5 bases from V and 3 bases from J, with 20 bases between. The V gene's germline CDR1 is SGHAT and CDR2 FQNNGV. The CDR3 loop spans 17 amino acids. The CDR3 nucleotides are TGTGCCAGCAGCAGCCCCCCTCCAGGGGGACTCTACAATGAGCAGTTCTTC. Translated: CASSSPPPGGLYNEQFF.

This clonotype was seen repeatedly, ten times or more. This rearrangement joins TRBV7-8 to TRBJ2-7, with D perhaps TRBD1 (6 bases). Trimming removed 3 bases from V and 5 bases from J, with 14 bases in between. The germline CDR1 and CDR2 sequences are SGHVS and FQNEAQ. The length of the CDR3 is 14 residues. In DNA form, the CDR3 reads TGTGCCAGCAGCTTTAAACGACAGGCCAACGAGCAGTACTTC. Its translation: CASSFKRQANEQYF.

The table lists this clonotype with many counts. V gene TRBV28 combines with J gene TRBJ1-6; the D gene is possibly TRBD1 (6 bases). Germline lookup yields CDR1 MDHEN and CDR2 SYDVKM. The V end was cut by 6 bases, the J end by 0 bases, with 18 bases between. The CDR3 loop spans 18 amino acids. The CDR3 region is CASRNEGGVSSYNSPLHF. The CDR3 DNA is TGTGCCAGCAGGAACGAGGGGGGGGTTAGCTCCTATAATTCACCCCTCCACTTT.

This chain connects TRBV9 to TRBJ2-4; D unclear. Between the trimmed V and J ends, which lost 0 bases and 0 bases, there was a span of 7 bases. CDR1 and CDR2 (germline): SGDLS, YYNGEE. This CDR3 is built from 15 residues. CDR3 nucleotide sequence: TGTGCCAGCAGCGTAGGGGGATCAGCCAAAAACATTCAGTACTTC. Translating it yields CASSVGGSAKNIQYF.

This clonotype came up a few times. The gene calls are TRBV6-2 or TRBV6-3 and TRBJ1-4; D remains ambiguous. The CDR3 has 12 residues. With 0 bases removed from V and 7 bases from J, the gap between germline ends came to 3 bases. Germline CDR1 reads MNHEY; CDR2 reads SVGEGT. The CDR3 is CASSYSSEKLFF. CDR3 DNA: TGTGCCAGCAGTTACTCTTCTGAAAAACTGTTTTTT.

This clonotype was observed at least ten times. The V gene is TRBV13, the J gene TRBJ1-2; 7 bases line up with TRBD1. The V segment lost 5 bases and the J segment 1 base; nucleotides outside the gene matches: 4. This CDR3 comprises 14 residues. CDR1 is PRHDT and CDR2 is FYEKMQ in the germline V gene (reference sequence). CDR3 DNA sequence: TGTGCCAGCAGCCACAGGGGAGTTAACTATGGCTACACCTTC. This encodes CASSHRGVNYGYTF.

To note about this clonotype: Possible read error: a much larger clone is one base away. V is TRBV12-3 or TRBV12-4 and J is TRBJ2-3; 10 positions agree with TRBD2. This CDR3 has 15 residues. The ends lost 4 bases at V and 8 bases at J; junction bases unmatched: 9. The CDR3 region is CASSSLAGAVGTQYF. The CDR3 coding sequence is TGTGCCAGCAGTTCCCTAGCGGGAGCGGTGGGTACGCAGTATTTT.

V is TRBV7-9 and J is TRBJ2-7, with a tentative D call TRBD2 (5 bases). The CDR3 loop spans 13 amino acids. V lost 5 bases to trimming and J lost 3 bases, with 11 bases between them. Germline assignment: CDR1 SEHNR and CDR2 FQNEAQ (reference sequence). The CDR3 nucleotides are TGTGCCAGCAGCCTCCGGACTTTCTACGAGCAGTACTTC. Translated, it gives CASSLRTFYEQYF.

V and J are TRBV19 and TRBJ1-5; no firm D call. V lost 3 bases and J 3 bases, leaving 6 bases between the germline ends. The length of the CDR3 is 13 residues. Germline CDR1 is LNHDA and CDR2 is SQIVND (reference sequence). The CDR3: CASSIRINQPQHF. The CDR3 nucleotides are TGTGCCAGTAGTATTCGGATCAATCAGCCCCAGCATTTT.

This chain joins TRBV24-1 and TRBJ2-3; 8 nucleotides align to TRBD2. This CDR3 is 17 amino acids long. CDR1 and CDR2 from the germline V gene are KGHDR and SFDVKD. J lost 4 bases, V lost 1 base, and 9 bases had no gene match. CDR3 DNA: TGTGCCACCAGTGATTTCTCCAGCGGGAGTCTCTCAGATACGCAGTATTTT. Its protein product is CATSDFSSGSLSDTQYF.

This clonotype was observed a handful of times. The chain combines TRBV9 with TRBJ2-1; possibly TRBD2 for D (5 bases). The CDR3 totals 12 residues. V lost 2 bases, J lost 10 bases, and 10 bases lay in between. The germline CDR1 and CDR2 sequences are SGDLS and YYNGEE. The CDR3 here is CASSVEGSEQFF. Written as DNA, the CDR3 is TGTGCCAGCAGCGTCGAAGGGAGCGAGCAGTTCTTC.

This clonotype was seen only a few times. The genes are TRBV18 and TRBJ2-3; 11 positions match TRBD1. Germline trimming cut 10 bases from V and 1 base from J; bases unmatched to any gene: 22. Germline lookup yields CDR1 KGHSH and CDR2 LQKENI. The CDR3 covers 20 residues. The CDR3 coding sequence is TGTGCCACCCTCGGGGACGGCGGACAGGGGGCCCACCTTGGCACAGATACGCAGTATTTT. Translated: CATLGDGGQGAHLGTDTQYF.

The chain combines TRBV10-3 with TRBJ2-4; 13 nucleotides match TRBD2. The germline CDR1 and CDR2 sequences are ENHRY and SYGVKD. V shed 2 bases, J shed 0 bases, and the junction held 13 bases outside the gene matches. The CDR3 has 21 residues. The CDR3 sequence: CAISEGGLAGVGGLAKNIQYF. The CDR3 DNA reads TGTGCCATCAGTGAGGGAGGACTAGCGGGAGTTGGTGGATTAGCCAAAAACATTCAGTACTTC.

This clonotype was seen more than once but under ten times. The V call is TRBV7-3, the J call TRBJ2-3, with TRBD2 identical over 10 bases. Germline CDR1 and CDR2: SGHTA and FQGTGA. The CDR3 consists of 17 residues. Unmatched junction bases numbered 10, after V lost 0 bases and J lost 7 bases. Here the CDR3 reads CASSLTQLAGRGHTQYF. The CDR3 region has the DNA TGTGCCAGCAGCTTAACTCAACTAGCGGGACGAGGTCATACGCAGTATTTT.

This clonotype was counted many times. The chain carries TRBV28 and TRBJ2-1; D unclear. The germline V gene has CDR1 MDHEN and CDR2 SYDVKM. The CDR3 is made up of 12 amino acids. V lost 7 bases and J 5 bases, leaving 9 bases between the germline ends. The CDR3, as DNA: TGTGCCAGCAAGGTGCAGGACAATGAGCAGTTCTTC. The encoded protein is CASKVQDNEQFF.

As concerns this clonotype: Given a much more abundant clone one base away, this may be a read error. This chain's CDR3 is CAISLPLGARNEQYF. The CDR3 DNA sequence: TGTGCCATCAGTTTACCCTTGGGGGCGCGCAACGAGCAGTACTTC. The V gene is TRBV10-3, the J gene TRBJ2-7; tentative D call: TRBD1 (6 bases). Per the germline V gene, CDR1 is ENHRY and CDR2 is SYGVKD. Trimming removed 5 bases from V and 5 bases from J, with 19 bases in between. The CDR3 covers 15 residues.

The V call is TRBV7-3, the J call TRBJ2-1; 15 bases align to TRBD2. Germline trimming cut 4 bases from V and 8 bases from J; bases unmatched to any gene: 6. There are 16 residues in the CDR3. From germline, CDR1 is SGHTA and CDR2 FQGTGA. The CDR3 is CASSWGLAGGGDEQFF. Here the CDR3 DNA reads TGTGCCAGCAGCTGGGGACTAGCGGGAGGAGGGGATGAGCAGTTCTTC.